This T cell receptor (beta chain) was captured by sequencing in a study of blood T cell repertoires in COVID-19. Germline lookup yields CDR1 MDHEN and CDR2 SYDVKM. V was cut by 7 bases and J by 4 bases, with 28 bases left in between. This CDR3 spans 18 amino acids. This clone was seen more than once but under ten times. Libraries were prepared by immunoSEQ multiplex PCR; TCRdb keeps only in-frame clonotypes and omits some of them. Of approximately 110,000 clones in the sample, roughly 80% were seen once. The specimen was peripheral blood. This chain links TRBV28 with TRBJ1-2, with TRBD1 as a possible D gene (6 bases). This clonotype was obtained from an elderly man with COVID-19, enrolled during active disease. The CDR3 DNA sequence: TGTGCCAGCAATACGTCCGGGACACCCAAGGGAATTCTCTATGGCTACACCTTC. This gives the protein CASNTSGTPKGILYGYTF.